This entry lists 20 T cell receptor beta chains sequenced from one sample in a study of cytomegalovirus exposure and HLA in healthy donors. PCR amplification relied on 60 Vbeta primers (plus 13 Jbeta primers). Sequencing used immunoSEQ multiplex PCR; TCRdb keeps in-frame clones, though not all of them. This sample has fewer than 150,000 clones, with 77% found just once. Input material: PBMCs. The receptors shown here come from a human donor in good health.

Notes on this clone: The germline gene is not matched at one end of the junction; a read error may be the cause. This rearrangement joins TRBV5-6 to TRBJ2-1; D is uncertain. This CDR3 is 15 amino acids long. The V gene's germline CDR1 is SGHDT and CDR2 YYEEEE. The CDR3 DNA follows: TGTGCCAGCAGCTTACGGTTACTCTCCAACAATGAGCAGTTCTTC. Protein product: CASSLRLLSNNEQFF. The whole variable domain, filled in from reference TRBV5-6 and TRBJ2-1, reads DAGVTQSPTHLIKTRGQQVTLRCSPKSGHDTVSWYQQALGQGPQFIFQYYEEEERQRGNFPDRFSGHQFPNYSSELNVNALLLGDSALYLCASSLRLLSNNEQFFGPGTRLTVL.

This clone was counted once. This rearrangement joins TRBV5-1 to TRBJ2-3; 11 bases are a match to TRBD1. The CDR3 is 15 residues long. Germline CDR1 reads SGHRS; CDR2 reads YFSETQ. V trimming: 4 bases; J trimming: 2 bases; junction bases outside the gene matches: 3. CDR3 loop: CASSPDRGPTDTQYF. In DNA form, the CDR3 reads TGCGCCAGCAGCCCGGACAGGGGGCCCACAGATACGCAGTATTTT.

This sequence joins TRBV7-9 and TRBJ2-2; 8 nucleotides line up with TRBD1. Germline V lookup: CDR1 SEHNR, CDR2 FQNEAQ (reference sequence). After removal of 1 base from V and 7 bases from J, the junction contained 8 bases not matched to a gene. This CDR3 spans 16 amino acids. The CDR3 protein is CASSLVSVTGVGELFF. The CDR3 coding sequence is TGTGCCAGCAGCTTAGTTTCTGTGACAGGGGTCGGGGAGCTGTTTTTT.

The chain joins TRBV1 to TRBJ2-5; no check of the table's D call, TRBD1, against the DNA was made. TRBV1 is a known pseudogene. CDR3 length equals 16 residues. CDR3 bases: TGCACCAGCAGCCAAGCCTACCCAGGGAAGGTAAAGACCCAGTACTTC. Residues: CTSSQAYPGKVKTQYF.

CDR3 sequence (DNA): TGTGCCAGCAGACCACAGGGATCACTGCTATCCGAGCAGTACTTC. The encoded protein is CASRPQGSLLSEQYF. The chain is built from TRBV6-5 and TRBJ2-7, with D possibly TRBD1 on 6 matching bases. CDR1 is MNHEY and CDR2 is SVGAGI in the germline V gene. The CDR3 has 15 residues. The ends were cut back, 6 bases at V and 6 bases at J, with 21 bases in the middle.

This clone is a singleton in its sample. Lacking the conserved final phenylalanine or tryptophan, this CDR3 likely reflects a read error. It is unclear where the CDR3 begins or ends on the DNA, so no DNA is shown, and the CDR3 is as TCRdb lists it. The CDR3 loop is CASSLSGGGSP. The chain couples TRBV28 to TRBJ2-2; no check of the table's D call, TRBD2, against the DNA was made. CDR1 is MDHEN, CDR2 SYDVKM, per germline. The CDR3 adds up to 11 amino acids, both ends counted.

The gene calls are TRBV12-5 and TRBJ2-1; 16 nucleotides match TRBD2. This CDR3 has 20 amino acids. With V trimmed by 2 bases and J by 2 bases, 9 bases remained unmatched. Germline V gives CDR1 LGHNT, CDR2 FRNRAP. CDR3 loop: CASGLSPGLAGGRTYNEQFF. CDR3 bases: TGTGCTAGTGGTTTGAGCCCGGGACTAGCGGGAGGGAGAACCTACAATGAGCAGTTCTTC.

This clone was recorded once. The chain links TRBV5-1 to TRBJ2-1, with D maybe TRBD1 (5 bases). Germline V gene sequence: CDR1 SGHRS, CDR2 YFSETQ. The length of the CDR3 is 15 residues. Trimming pared 1 base from V and 6 bases from J, leaving 14 bases between. The CDR3: CASSLFSGAGNEQFF. Written as DNA, the CDR3 is TGCGCCAGCAGCTTGTTTTCTGGGGCCGGCAATGAGCAGTTCTTC.

The chain carries TRBV6-6 and TRBJ2-7; D is unclear. Germline V lookup: CDR1 MNHNY, CDR2 SVGAGI (reference sequence). The CDR3 loop spans 12 amino acids. V was pared by 10 bases and J by 3 bases, with 13 bases between. The DNA for the CDR3 is TGTGCCACGAATGCAGGCGACTACGAGCAGTACTTC. Translation: CATNAGDYEQYF.

The V call is TRBV10-3, the J call TRBJ2-5, with D tentatively TRBD2 (5 bases). The J call may be faulty, since TRBJ2-7 better matches the DNA end. The CDR3 loop spans 13 amino acids. Germline loops: CDR1 ENHRY, CDR2 SYGVKD. The chain's CDR3 is CAISVGGNYEQYF. CDR3 nucleotide sequence: TGTGCCATCAGTGTAGGAGGAAACTACGAGCAGTACTTC.

This rearrangement joins TRBV5-1 to TRBJ2-5, with a weak D call TRBD2 (6 bases). The end of the DNA is better explained by TRBJ2-7, so the J call may be wrong. Looked up from germline, CDR1 is SGHRS and CDR2 is YFSETQ. The CDR3 runs to 15 residues. The CDR3 spells CASSLVAGPKYEQYF. The DNA of the CDR3 is TGCGCCAGCAGCTTGGTGGCGGGACCGAAATACGAGCAGTACTTC.

In this sample, this clone turned up once. The chain uses TRBV9 and TRBJ2-7, with TRBD2 as a possible D gene (5 bases). The germline CDR1 and CDR2 sequences are SGDLS and YYNGEE. The germline V and J ends were trimmed by 4 bases and 7 bases, with 18 bases remaining between them. The CDR3 has 14 amino acids. CDR3 amino acids: CASSPRILGEEQYF. The CDR3 DNA follows: TGTGCCAGCAGCCCACGCATCCTTGGGGAGGAGCAGTACTTC.

This clone was observed once. The chain has TRBV11-3 and TRBJ2-1; D is ambiguous. Germline values: CDR1 SGHNT, CDR2 YENEEA. V lost 4 bases and J 0 bases, leaving 10 bases between the germline ends. The CDR3 has 15 amino acids. The CDR3 loop reads CASSSRVNSYNEQFF. The CDR3 DNA is TGTGCCAGCAGCTCCCGGGTCAACTCCTACAATGAGCAGTTCTTC.

The chain links TRBV19 to TRBJ2-5; a possible D gene is TRBD1 (5 bases). V gave up 5 bases and J gave up 5 bases, with 9 bases separating them. The germline V gene encodes CDR1 LNHDA and CDR2 SQIVND (reference sequence). The CDR3 is 12 amino acids. The CDR3 DNA reads as TGTGCCAGTAGTCAGGGTTGGGAGACCCAGTACTTC. Translated: CASSQGWETQYF.

The rearrangement uses TRBV7-3 and TRBJ2-4, with a possible D match to TRBD2 (6 bases). The CDR3 is made up of 14 amino acids. CDR1 and CDR2 (germline): SGHTA, FQGTGA. V was pared by 5 bases and J by 8 bases, with 16 bases between. As DNA, the CDR3 is TGTGCCAGCAGCCCAACCCCAGGCGGGGACATTCAGTACTTC. Translated: CASSPTPGGDIQYF.

This chain joins TRBV28 and TRBJ2-1, with a weak D call TRBD2 (6 bases). Trimming left V 6 bases short and J 6 bases short, with 12 bases between. CDR1 and CDR2 (germline): MDHEN, SYDVKM. This CDR3 spans 13 amino acids. The CDR3 DNA follows: TGTGCCAGCAGCCCGGGACTCATCAATGAGCAGTTCTTC. It is translated as CASSPGLINEQFF.

V is TRBV9 and J is TRBJ2-5, with TRBD2 as a possible D gene (6 bases). Germline V gene sequence: CDR1 SGDLS, CDR2 YYNGEE. The CDR3 extends over 15 amino acids. Deletions cut 1 base from V and 4 bases from J, with 14 bases between. CDR3: CASSVRGAGLETQYF. CDR3 DNA sequence: TGTGCCAGCAGCGTAAGAGGGGCGGGGCTAGAGACCCAGTACTTC.

CDR3 amino acids: CASSLEVGSRDSGNQPQHF. The CDR3 DNA is TGTGCCAGCAGCTTAGAGGTAGGCTCCCGGGATAGCGGCAATCAGCCCCAGCATTTT. This chain links TRBV11-3 with TRBJ1-5; no clear D. CDR3 length equals 19 residues. V lost 0 bases, J lost 2 bases, and 20 bases lay in between. Germline V gene lookup returns CDR1 SGHNT and CDR2 YENEEA.

The V and J genes are TRBV15 and TRBJ2-5, with D possibly matching TRBD2 (5 bases). Per germline, CDR1 LNHNV and CDR2 YYDKDF (reference sequence). This CDR3 has 15 residues. V shed 3 bases and J shed 1 base, with 12 bases lying between them. The CDR3 sequence is CATSSRAEPQETQYF. In DNA, the CDR3 is TGTGCCACCAGCAGCCGAGCGGAGCCCCAAGAGACCCAGTACTTC. Complete variable domain (other parts from reference TRBV15 and TRBJ2-5): DAMVIQNPRYQVTQFGKPVTLSCSQTLNHNVMYWYQQKSSQAPKLLFHYYDKDFNNEADTPDNFQSRRPNTSFCFLDIRSPGLGDTAMYLCATSSRAEPQETQYFGPGTRLLVL.

This chain links TRBV27 with TRBJ2-7; 9 bases are a match to TRBD2. Germline values: CDR1 MNHEY, CDR2 SMNVEV (reference sequence). V was pared by 0 bases and J by 0 bases, with 9 bases of the junction left unmatched. This CDR3 region has 18 residues. CDR3 region: CASSLSASGRTRSYEQYF. DNA of the CDR3: TGTGCCAGCAGTTTATCGGCCAGCGGGAGGACCCGCTCCTACGAGCAGTACTTC.